The sequence of this TCR beta chain was determined in a study of PD-L1 blockade in urothelial cancer. Across the whole study: Atezolizumab (1,200 mg intravenously every 3 weeks) began at some point between 2014 and 2015 for patients. Once treatment had started, blood was analyzed at 3 weeks (second dose) and again at 6 weeks. The median T cell count in blood samples was 140,000 to 150,000.

Only one count was recorded for this clone. Its target is not known. Sample time point: pretreatment peripheral blood. The study, taken as a whole, reports: Where pretreatment blood TCR clonality fell below the median, better survival was predicted.

TCRdb keeps only in-frame clones here, not all; method: immunoSEQ multiplex PCR. The sample lists around 66,000 clones, approximately 78% occurring once. The CDR3 has 17 residues. Trimming cost V 5 bases and J 6 bases; bases outside gene matches: 16. From germline, CDR1 is SGHNT and CDR2 YENEEA. This sequence was found in a man aged 70 or older with urothelial cancer. The sequences come from PBMCs, collected around atezolizumab (anti-PD-L1) treatment. The chain has TRBV11-3 and TRBJ2-7, with 10 bases that match TRBD2. The CDR3 sequence: CASSPASGRVGVSEQYF. The CDR3 nucleotides read TGTGCCAGCAGCCCTGCCAGCGGGAGGGTTGGTGTGAGCGAGCAGTACTTC.